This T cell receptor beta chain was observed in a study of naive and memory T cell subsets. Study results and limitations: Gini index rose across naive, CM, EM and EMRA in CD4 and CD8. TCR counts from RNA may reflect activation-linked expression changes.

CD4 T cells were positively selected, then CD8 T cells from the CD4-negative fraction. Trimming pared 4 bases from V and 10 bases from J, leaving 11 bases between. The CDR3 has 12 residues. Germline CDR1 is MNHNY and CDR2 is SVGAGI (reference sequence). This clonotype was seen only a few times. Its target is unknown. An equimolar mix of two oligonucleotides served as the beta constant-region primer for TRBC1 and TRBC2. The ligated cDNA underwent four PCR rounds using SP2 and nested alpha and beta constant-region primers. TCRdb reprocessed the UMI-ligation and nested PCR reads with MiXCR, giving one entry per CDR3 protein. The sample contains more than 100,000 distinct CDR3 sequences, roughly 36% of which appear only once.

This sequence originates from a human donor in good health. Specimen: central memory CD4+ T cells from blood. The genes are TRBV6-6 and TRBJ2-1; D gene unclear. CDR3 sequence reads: CASSLSGGEQFF. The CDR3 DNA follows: TGTGCCAGCAGTTTATCGGGCGGCGAGCAGTTCTTC.